This section outlines one T cell receptor (beta chain) sequence together with its context. Its antigen is undetermined. This sample is drawn from a study of T cell responses to AZD1222 COVID-19 vaccine. The CDR3 sequence is 10 residues long. Trimming shortened V by 5 bases and J by 4 bases, and 5 bases separated the two germline ends. Looked up from germline, CDR1 is DFQATT and CDR2 is SNEGSKA (reference sequence). Points from the study as a whole: No day 14 peak samples; only post-peak repertoires were characterized.

The method was immunoSEQ multiplex PCR; TCRdb's version includes in-frame clones alone and lacks a portion of them. The table includes about 80,000 clones, 75% to 90% detected once. The clonotype was recovered from an adult who received the AZD1222 COVID-19 vaccine. This sample comprised peripheral blood, obtained 28 days after the second AZD1222 dose. The chain couples TRBV20-1 to TRBJ1-1; unclear D gene. The CDR3 region is CSAGSTEAFF. The CDR3 DNA reads TGCAGTGCTGGGTCCACTGAAGCTTTCTTT.